These 30 T cell receptor beta chains were sequenced from one sample in a study of cytomegalovirus exposure and HLA in healthy donors. The PCR had 60 Vbeta and 13 Jbeta primers. The repertoire was sequenced with immunoSEQ multiplex PCR; TCRdb's copy has only in-frame clones and lacks some. The table has about 120,000 clones, over 60% seen once. The specimen sequenced was PBMCs. These receptors all stem from a man between 18 and 35 years old in good health and CMV-seronegative.

This clone is a singleton in its sample. The V gene is TRBV5-8, the J gene TRBJ2-7; 12 bases map to TRBD1. The ends lost 4 bases at V and 2 bases at J; junction bases unmatched: 1. The CDR3 covers 14 residues. Germline lookup yields CDR1 SGHTS and CDR2 YDEGEE. The CDR3 nucleotides are TGTGCCAGCAGCCGGGACAGGGGGCCCTACGAGCAGTACTTC. This translates into CASSRDRGPYEQYF. Using reference TRBV5-8 and TRBJ2-7 for the parts outside the CDR3, the full variable domain is EAGVTQSPTHLIKTRGQQATLRCSPISGHTSVYWYQQALGLGLQFLLWYDEGEERNRGNFPPRFSGRQFPNYSSELNVNALELEDSALYLCASSRDRGPYEQYFGPGTRLTVT.

The rearrangement links TRBV7-9 to TRBJ2-1; 8 bases are shared with TRBD2. V shed 5 bases, J shed 8 bases, and the junction held 11 bases outside the gene matches. CDR3 length: 15 amino acids. CDR1 and CDR2 (germline): SEHNR, FQNEAQ (reference sequence). The CDR3: CASSPGGGHMDEQFF. The CDR3 DNA sequence: TGTGCCAGCAGCCCCGGGGGGGGGCATATGGATGAGCAGTTCTTC. The whole variable domain, filled in from reference TRBV7-9 and TRBJ2-1, reads DTGVSQNPRHKITKRGQNVTFRCDPISEHNRLYWYRQTLGQGPEFLTYFQNEAQLEKSRLLSDRFSAERPKGSFSTLEIQRTEQGDSAMYLCASSPGGGHMDEQFFGPGTRLTVL.

The chain has TRBV7-9 and TRBJ2-1; D remains ambiguous. Germline V gives CDR1 SEHNR, CDR2 FQNEAQ (reference sequence). Trimming removed 1 base from V and 9 bases from J, with 16 bases in between. The length of the CDR3 is 15 residues. CDR3 sequence: CASSLDRGSWSEQFF. In nucleotides, the CDR3 is TGTGCCAGCAGCTTAGATCGCGGCAGCTGGAGTGAGCAGTTCTTC.

This clone was detected once. The DNA of the CDR3 is TGTGCTAGTGGTTTGAGCCCCCGAAGAAACACTGAAGCTTTCTTT. It codes for CASGLSPRRNTEAFF. V usage is TRBV12-5 and J usage is TRBJ1-1, with D uncertain. The germline V gene has CDR1 LGHNT and CDR2 FRNRAP. V was trimmed by 2 bases and J by 2 bases, leaving 12 bases between them. The CDR3 length is 15 residues.

CDR3 DNA sequence: TGTGCCAGCAGCCCGAGATTTAGCAATCAGCCCCAGCATTTT. It yields the protein CASSPRFSNQPQHF. The J gene is TRBJ1-5, the V gene TRBV27; D is undetermined. The germline V and J ends were trimmed by 6 bases and 0 bases, with 9 bases remaining between them. Germline-derived CDR1 and CDR2 are MNHEY and SMNVEV (reference sequence). This CDR3 has 14 residues.

The chain is built from TRBV5-1 and TRBJ2-3; the D is unclear. Trimming cost V 0 bases and J 2 bases, with 13 bases left between them. The CDR3 is 16 residues long. Per the germline V gene, CDR1 is SGHRS and CDR2 is YFSETQ. DNA of the CDR3: TGCGCCAGCAGCTTGGACGCGGAGCCGGTCACAGATACGCAGTATTTT. Its protein is CASSLDAEPVTDTQYF.

The chain links TRBV28 to TRBJ1-1; D remains unclear. CDR1 and CDR2 (germline): MDHEN, SYDVKM. Deletions cut 7 bases from V and 0 bases from J, with 15 bases between. CDR3 length: 15 residues. DNA for the CDR3: TGTGCCAGCACTCTGCGCGTAGCCATGAACACTGAAGCTTTCTTT. The encoded protein is CASTLRVAMNTEAFF.

This clone has only a few counts. The V gene is TRBV6-5, the J gene TRBJ1-2; D gene ambiguous. Trimming left V 10 bases short and J 8 bases short, with 20 bases between. Germline V gives CDR1 MNHEY, CDR2 SVGAGI. This CDR3 contains 13 residues. CDR3 bases: TGTGCCATCATCTCCGTGGCCGGGAGCGGCTACACCTTC. Protein: CAIISVAGSGYTF.

The gene calls are TRBV7-9 and TRBJ2-7, with 9 bases lining up with TRBD1. Germline assignment: CDR1 SEHNR and CDR2 FQNEAQ (reference sequence). V shed 7 bases, J shed 2 bases, and the junction held 3 bases outside the gene matches. CDR3 length equals 13 residues. The CDR3 coding sequence is TGTGCCAGCAAGCGGGACAGGGCCTACGAGCAGTACTTC. Protein product: CASKRDRAYEQYF.

V usage is TRBV6-5 and J usage is TRBJ1-2, with D hard to call. The CDR3 runs 10 residues. Germline CDR1 MNHEY, CDR2 SVGAGI. With 10 bases removed from V and 8 bases from J, the gap between germline ends came to 11 bases. CDR3 amino acids: CATDSEGYTF. CDR3 in DNA: TGTGCCACGGACTCGGAAGGCTACACCTTC.

V usage is TRBV5-1 and J usage is TRBJ1-1, with a weak D call TRBD1 (6 bases). Per germline, CDR1 SGHRS and CDR2 YFSETQ. The CDR3 spans 13 residues. The V end was cut by 7 bases, the J end by 0 bases, with 10 bases between. CDR3 nucleotides: TGCGCCAGCCAGGACAGACTGAACACTGAAGCTTTCTTT. It yields the protein CASQDRLNTEAFF.

The CDR3 sequence: CASSSGVGTEAFF. The DNA of the CDR3 is TGTGCCAGCAGCTCCGGGGTAGGCACTGAAGCTTTCTTT. The chain links TRBV7-3 to TRBJ1-1; D uncertain. This CDR3 comprises 13 residues. The germline V gene encodes CDR1 SGHTA and CDR2 FQGTGA. Trimming left V 4 bases short and J 4 bases short, with 10 bases between.

The chain combines TRBV27 with TRBJ2-7; D possibly corresponds to TRBD2 (6 bases). CDR3 size: 12 residues. Germline V gives CDR1 MNHEY, CDR2 SMNVEV (reference sequence). Deletions cut 7 bases from V and 3 bases from J, with 10 bases between. Here the CDR3 reads CASTGTRYEQYF. The CDR3, as DNA: TGTGCCAGCACCGGGACTCGCTACGAGCAGTACTTC.

This sequence joins TRBV5-8 and TRBJ1-5; TRBD1 is a possible D gene (6 bases). The germline V gene encodes CDR1 SGHTS and CDR2 YDEGEE. Trimming cost V 4 bases and J 6 bases, with 14 bases left between them. The CDR3 has 14 amino acids. The CDR3 is CASSNHRAGQPQHF. CDR3 bases: TGTGCCAGCAGCAACCACAGGGCGGGTCAGCCCCAGCATTTT.

This chain links TRBV7-2 with TRBJ1-6; a possible D gene is TRBD1 (5 bases). This CDR3 contains 15 residues. V was clipped by 7 bases and J by 5 bases, with 15 bases between them. Germline values: CDR1 SGHTA, CDR2 FQGNSA. CDR3 nucleotides: TGTGCCAGCACCAGGGAGGTTTTTGATAATTCACCCCTCCACTTT. Amino acid sequence: CASTREVFDNSPLHF. The complete variable domain, with remaining parts taken from reference TRBV7-2 and TRBJ1-6, reads GAGVSQSPSNKVTEKGKDVELRCDPISGHTALYWYRQSLGQGLEFLIYFQGNSAPDKSGLPSDRFSAERTGGSVSTLTIQRTQQEDSAVYLCASTREVFDNSPLHFGNGTRLTVT.

The chain uses TRBV6-5 and TRBJ2-1; TRBD2 agrees at 9 bases. Germline V lookup: CDR1 MNHEY, CDR2 SVGAGI. V lost 1 base to trimming and J lost 5 bases; unmatched junction nucleotides: 6. The CDR3 is 16 amino acids. This CDR3 reads CASSYFSGSNHNEQFF. In DNA form, the CDR3 reads TGTGCCAGCAGTTACTTTAGCGGGAGTAACCACAATGAGCAGTTCTTC.

This chain joins TRBV28 and TRBJ1-1; 7 bases are a match to TRBD1. The trim removed 7 bases at V and 1 base at J, leaving 12 bases unmatched. Germline V CDR1 and CDR2: MDHEN, SYDVKM. The CDR3 spans 16 residues. CDR3 loop: CASTPPPGQPNTEAFF. The CDR3 bases are TGTGCCAGCACCCCTCCTCCGGGACAGCCGAACACTGAAGCTTTCTTT. The full variable domain, its missing parts supplied by reference TRBV28 and TRBJ1-1, is DVKVTQSSRYLVKRTGEKVFLECVQDMDHENMFWYRQDPGLGLRLIYFSYDVKMKEKGDIPEGYSVSREKKERFSLILESASTNQTSMYLCASTPPPGQPNTEAFFGQGTRLTVV.

This clone came up a few times. This sequence joins TRBV29-1 and TRBJ1-1, with D possibly TRBD1 on 6 matching bases. The V and J ends lost 6 bases and 3 bases respectively, with 17 bases between them. This CDR3 contains 14 residues. The germline V gene encodes CDR1 SQVTM and CDR2 ANQGSEA. CDR3 in amino acids: CSVAKETGHTEAFF. The CDR3 DNA is TGCAGCGTCGCGAAAGAGACAGGACACACTGAAGCTTTCTTT.

The CDR3 DNA sequence: TGTGCCAGCCAATATCGACTAGCACAAGAGACCCAGTACTTC. As protein: CASQYRLAQETQYF. The chain joins TRBV2 to TRBJ2-5, with 7 bases aligning to TRBD2. The CDR3 length is 14 residues. Germline lookup yields CDR1 SNHLY and CDR2 FYNNEI. V was pared by 8 bases and J by 2 bases, with 8 bases of the junction left unmatched.

This chain connects TRBV2 to TRBJ1-5; tentatively, D is TRBD1 (5 bases). V lost 2 bases, J lost 1 base, and 21 bases lay in between. In germline, CDR1 is SNHLY, CDR2 FYNNEI. The CDR3 contains 19 residues. CDR3 sequence (DNA): TGTGCCAGCAGTGAACAGGGTAGGGGCCTCAGGGCCAGCAATCAGCCCCAGCATTTT. Translation: CASSEQGRGLRASNQPQHF.

The chain has TRBV13 and TRBJ2-7; D gene ambiguous. The germline V gene has CDR1 PRHDT and CDR2 FYEKMQ (reference sequence). V lost 8 bases, J lost 2 bases, and 19 bases lay in between. The CDR3 length is 15 residues. The chain's CDR3 is CASVSYLESPYEQYF. CDR3 nucleotide sequence: TGTGCCAGCGTTTCTTATCTGGAGAGTCCCTACGAGCAGTACTTC.

The chain is built from TRBV19 and TRBJ2-7; 8 bases line up with TRBD1. The J segment lost 2 bases and the V segment lost 4 bases, leaving 10 bases of the junction unmatched. This CDR3 has 16 residues. Germline CDR1 and CDR2: LNHDA and SQIVND (reference sequence). The CDR3 region is CASSSAGGGRTYEQYF. The DNA of the CDR3 is TGTGCCAGTAGTAGTGCAGGGGGCGGCCGTACCTACGAGCAGTACTTC.

This chain connects TRBV7-9 to TRBJ2-1, with TRBD2 identical over 8 bases. J was trimmed by 0 bases and V by 5 bases; bases with no gene match: 12. The germline V gene has CDR1 SEHNR and CDR2 FQNEAQ (reference sequence). The CDR3 runs 18 residues. The CDR3 nucleotides read TGTGCCAGCAGCGCCTCAGCGGGAGTTACGAGCTCCTACAATGAGCAGTTCTTC. Residues: CASSASAGVTSSYNEQFF.

This chain links TRBV5-1 with TRBJ2-7; 10 bases align to TRBD2. CDR1 is SGHRS and CDR2 is YFSETQ in the germline V gene. The length of the CDR3 is 16 residues. Trimming at V came to 0 bases and at J to 3 bases, leaving 6 bases not matched to a gene. The CDR3 loop reads CASSLDLGLASYEQYF. The CDR3 coding sequence is TGCGCCAGCAGCTTGGACCTGGGACTAGCGAGCTACGAGCAGTACTTC. Looking up the rest from reference TRBV5-1 and TRBJ2-7 gives the full variable domain: KAGVTQTPRYLIKTRGQQVTLSCSPISGHRSVSWYQQTPGQGLQFLFEYFSETQRNKGNFPGRFSGRQFSNSRSEMNVSTLELGDSALYLCASSLDLGLASYEQYFGPGTRLTVT.

The gene calls are TRBV7-9 and TRBJ1-3; 7 bases are a match to TRBD1. The CDR3 covers 18 residues. Germline CDR1 reads SEHNR; CDR2 reads FQNEAQ (reference sequence). After removal of 4 bases from V and 0 bases from J, the junction contained 12 bases not matched to a gene. DNA of the CDR3: TGTGCCAGCAGCTATCCGGACAGGAGACCCGTCTCTGGAAACACCATATATTTT. Its translation is CASSYPDRRPVSGNTIYF.

This rearrangement joins TRBV27 to TRBJ2-3; 10 nucleotides line up with TRBD1. J gave up 2 bases and V 1 base, and 12 bases lay outside the gene matches. CDR1 and CDR2 from the germline V gene are MNHEY and SMNVEV (reference sequence). CDR3 size: 19 residues. The CDR3 reads CASSLLWTGGTGNTDTQYF. CDR3 in DNA: TGTGCCAGCAGTTTATTGTGGACAGGGGGTACCGGAAACACAGATACGCAGTATTTT.

This clone has just a few counts. Written as DNA, the CDR3 is TGTGCCAGCAGTCCCGGGGGGGCAGGACTAGCTAACTATGGCTACACCTTC. As protein: CASSPGGAGLANYGYTF. The J gene is TRBJ1-2, the V gene TRBV27, with TRBD1 as a possible D gene (6 bases). Trimming took off 5 bases at V and 0 bases at J, with 19 bases between the two ends. Germline lookup yields CDR1 MNHEY and CDR2 SMNVEV (reference sequence). The CDR3 runs to 17 residues.

The V gene is TRBV6-5, the J gene TRBJ2-2, with no clear D. This CDR3 has 14 residues. Deletions cut 2 bases from V and 4 bases from J, with 8 bases between. Germline V lookup: CDR1 MNHEY, CDR2 SVGAGI. The CDR3 sequence is CASSYTVSTGELFF. CDR3 bases: TGTGCCAGCAGTTACACTGTCTCCACCGGGGAGCTGTTTTTT.

The chain employs TRBV12-5 and TRBJ1-1; no firm D call. Trimming cost V 1 base and J 5 bases, with 8 bases left between them. The CDR3 is 13 residues long. Germline V gene data show CDR1 as LGHNT and CDR2 as FRNRAP. This CDR3 reads CASGLEEGTEAFF. CDR3 DNA: TGTGCTAGTGGTTTGGAAGAGGGAACTGAAGCTTTCTTT.

With regard to this clone: A read error may produce the germline difference seen at one junction end. The V call is TRBV7-9, the J call TRBJ2-7; TRBD1 matches 7 bases. The germline V gene encodes CDR1 SEHNR and CDR2 FQNEAQ (reference sequence). This CDR3 contains 14 residues. The DNA of the CDR3 is TGTTCCAGCAGCTCAACAGGGGTCCCCTACGAGCAGTACTTC. Translation gives CSSSSTGVPYEQYF.